One and the same sample provided the 21 T cell receptor beta chains below, sequenced in a study of Ad26.COV2.S vaccination and SARS-CoV-2 variants. Profiled with immunoSEQ multiplex PCR; TCRdb holds only in-frame clones, not every one. The sample yields about 350,000 clones, just over 90% seen once. Sample: peripheral blood, taken after recovery from COVID-19. The receptors were sampled from a human donor who had recovered from COVID-19.

A single count supports this clone. The chain employs TRBV9 and TRBJ2-7, with TRBD2 as a possible D gene (5 bases). The CDR3 extends over 15 amino acids. V was shortened by 0 bases and J by 0 bases, with 10 bases between the two germline ends. Germline CDR1 reads SGDLS; CDR2 reads YYNGEE. The chain's CDR3 is CASSVGIGSSYEQYF. In DNA, the CDR3 is TGTGCCAGCAGCGTAGGTATAGGGAGCTCCTACGAGCAGTACTTC. The complete variable domain, with remaining parts taken from reference TRBV9 and TRBJ2-7, reads DSGVTQTPKHLITATGQRVTLRCSPRSGDLSVYWYQQSLDQGLQFLIQYYNGEERAKGNILERFSAQQFPDLHSELNLSSLELGDSALYFCASSVGIGSSYEQYFGPGTRLTVT.

The chain couples TRBV29-1 to TRBJ2-1; the match to TRBD1 covers 10 bases. Losses at the gene ends were 7 bases for V and 0 bases for J; bases not matched to a gene: 3. Germline CDR1 is SQVTM and CDR2 is ANQGSEA. This CDR3 is built from 14 residues. CDR3 amino acids: CSGDRGGSYNEQFF. Here the CDR3 DNA reads TGCAGCGGGGACAGGGGTGGCTCCTACAATGAGCAGTTCTTC.

The V gene is TRBV19, the J gene TRBJ1-1; no clear D gene. The V end was cut by 5 bases, the J end by 0 bases, with 16 bases between. The CDR3 runs 16 residues. CDR1 is LNHDA and CDR2 is SQIVND in the germline V gene (reference sequence). The CDR3 region is CASSFSSSGLNTEAFF. CDR3 coding DNA: TGTGCCAGTAGTTTTTCGTCGTCCGGATTGAACACTGAAGCTTTCTTT.

The chain joins TRBV13 to TRBJ2-3; tentatively, D is TRBD2 (7 bases). From germline, CDR1 is PRHDT and CDR2 FYEKMQ (reference sequence). The CDR3 runs to 16 residues. With 5 bases removed from V and 9 bases from J, the gap between germline ends came to 24 bases. In DNA, the CDR3 is TGTGCCAGCAGCACAGGGCGGAGACTAGCTGTTGACACGCAGTATTTT. Translated: CASSTGRRLAVDTQYF.

The chain couples TRBV18 to TRBJ2-6, with 10 bases aligning to TRBD1. The V segment lost 3 bases and the J segment 6 bases; nucleotides outside the gene matches: 2. The CDR3 runs 15 residues. Germline assignment: CDR1 KGHSH and CDR2 LQKENI. CDR3 bases: TGTGCCAGCTCACCGGGACAGGGGTTGGCCAACGTCCTGACTTTC. The encoded protein is CASSPGQGLANVLTF.

The J gene is TRBJ1-1, the V gene TRBV5-8; D gene uncertain. Per the germline V gene, CDR1 is SGHTS and CDR2 is YDEGEE. The V and J ends lost 10 bases and 3 bases respectively, with 19 bases between them. The CDR3 totals 14 residues. CDR3 DNA: TGTGCCCCCCCCGCCTTCCGGCAGGACACTGAAGCTTTCTTT. Translated, it gives CAPPAFRQDTEAFF.

This sequence joins TRBV10-1 and TRBJ2-2; 9 bases match TRBD1. Germline V CDR1 and CDR2: WNHNN, SYGVQD (reference sequence). This CDR3 contains 18 residues. After removal of 2 bases from V and 3 bases from J, the junction contained 10 bases not matched to a gene. DNA of the CDR3: TGCGCCAGCAGTGAGGAACAGGGGGCGAGGGAGGACACCGGGGAGCTGTTTTTT. It encodes CASSEEQGAREDTGELFF.

The rearrangement joins TRBV6-6 to TRBJ1-4; D is undetermined. Germline V lookup: CDR1 MNHNY, CDR2 SVGAGI (reference sequence). The V end was cut by 3 bases, the J end by 6 bases, with 11 bases between. The CDR3 is made up of 14 amino acids. The CDR3 reads CASSYRERYEKLFF. CDR3 DNA sequence: TGTGCCAGCAGTTATCGTGAGAGATATGAAAAACTGTTTTTT.

The V gene is TRBV7-8, the J gene TRBJ1-4, with a possible D match to TRBD1 (6 bases). This CDR3 has 15 amino acids. V was cut by 6 bases and J by 8 bases, with 19 bases left in between. Germline CDR1 reads SGHVS; CDR2 reads FQNEAQ. The CDR3 nucleotides read TGTGCCAGCAGTCACTACGACAGGAATATGGAAAAACTGTTTTTT. It codes for CASSHYDRNMEKLFF. The full variable domain, in which reference TRBV7-8 and TRBJ1-4 provide the parts outside the CDR3, is GAGVSQSPRYKVAKRGQDVALRCDPISGHVSLFWYQQALGQGPEFLTYFQNEAQLDKSGLPSDRFFAERPEGSVSTLKIQRTQQEDSAVYLCASSHYDRNMEKLFFGSGTQLSVL.

This chain uses TRBV25-1 with TRBJ1-1; D gene unclear. The CDR3 loop spans 11 amino acids. The ends were cut back, 3 bases at V and 6 bases at J, with 5 bases in the middle. Germline CDR1 is MGHDK and CDR2 is SYGVNS. CDR3 coding DNA: TGTGCCAGCAGTGATAAGGCTGAAGCTTTCTTT. This codes for CASSDKAEAFF.

V and J are TRBV6-5 and TRBJ2-7, with TRBD2 identical over 10 bases. Looked up from germline, CDR1 is MNHEY and CDR2 is SVGAGI. This CDR3 comprises 14 residues. V shed 3 bases and J 4 bases; nucleotides not matched to a gene: 3. CDR3 nucleotides: TGTGCCAGCAGTTATAGCGGGGGGCCTTACGAGCAGTACTTC. Encoded protein: CASSYSGGPYEQYF.

The chain recombines TRBV5-1 with TRBJ2-7, with 7 bases lining up with TRBD1. The CDR3 totals 15 residues. The germline gives CDR1 SGHRS, CDR2 YFSETQ. Germline trimming cut 6 bases from V and 3 bases from J; bases unmatched to any gene: 12. This CDR3 is CASTLYDRDIYEQYF. DNA for the CDR3: TGCGCCAGCACCCTATACGACAGGGACATCTACGAGCAGTACTTC.

The chain links TRBV9 to TRBJ1-3, with 7 bases that match TRBD1. The germline V gene encodes CDR1 SGDLS and CDR2 YYNGEE. The CDR3 runs 15 residues. V shed 3 bases and J 2 bases; nucleotides not matched to a gene: 5. CDR3 DNA sequence: TGTGCCAGCAGCGCCGGGACAGAGCCTGGAAACACCATATATTTT. This sequence encodes CASSAGTEPGNTIYF.

V gene TRBV5-6 combines with J gene TRBJ2-5, with D uncertain. CDR3 size: 14 residues. Germline CDR1 is SGHDT and CDR2 is YYEEEE. V was clipped by 4 bases and J by 3 bases, with 13 bases between them. CDR3 sequence (DNA): TGTGCCAGCAGCCCATACGACGGAAAAGAGACCCAGTACTTC. This gives the protein CASSPYDGKETQYF.

The chain combines TRBV12-3 or TRBV12-4 with TRBJ2-7, with D possibly being TRBD1 or TRBD2 (5 bases each). The CDR3 spans 12 residues. Trimming took 4 bases from V and 3 from J, leaving 7 bases between them. CDR3 coding DNA: TGTGCCAGCAGTTGGGGGTACTACGAGCAGTACTTC. Translated, it gives CASSWGYYEQYF.

This chain links TRBV4-1 with TRBJ2-5, with D unresolved. Germline V gene data show CDR1 as MGHRA and CDR2 as YSYEKL. The germline V and J ends were trimmed by 0 bases and 4 bases, with 9 bases remaining between them. CDR3 length: 14 amino acids. CDR3 loop: CASSQDPGTETQYF. In nucleotides, the CDR3 is TGCGCCAGCAGCCAAGATCCGGGTACAGAGACCCAGTACTTC.

The CDR3 nucleotides are TGTGCCAGCAGCTTAGGGGTTCTCGGCTATGGCTACACCTTC. Its translation: CASSLGVLGYGYTF. The chain has TRBV7-9 and TRBJ1-2, with D unresolved. V gave up 1 base and J gave up 4 bases, with 10 bases separating them. The CDR3 sequence is 14 residues long. CDR1 and CDR2 (germline): SEHNR, FQNEAQ (reference sequence).

The chain has TRBV3-1 (or the pseudogene TRBV3-2) and TRBJ1-3; 8 bases map to TRBD1. V lost 4 bases to trimming and J lost 1 base; unmatched junction nucleotides: 9. This CDR3 has 17 residues. Germline CDR1 LGHDT, CDR2 YNNKEL (reference sequence). CDR3 sequence reads: CASSPLLQGGSGNTIYF. The DNA for the CDR3 is TGTGCCAGCAGCCCCCTACTACAGGGGGGGTCTGGAAACACCATATATTTT.

The V and J genes are TRBV27 and TRBJ1-5, with D perhaps TRBD1 (6 bases). The CDR3 totals 15 residues. CDR1 is MNHEY, CDR2 SMNVEV, per germline (reference sequence). The V end was cut by 6 bases, the J end by 4 bases, with 16 bases between. The CDR3 here is CASRRDGTQNQPQHF. The CDR3, as DNA: TGTGCCAGCAGACGAGACGGGACACAGAATCAGCCCCAGCATTTT.

V and J are TRBV18 and TRBJ2-3; 9 bases are a match to TRBD2. CDR3 length: 17 amino acids. J lost 1 base, V lost 1 base, and 6 bases had no gene match. Germline-derived CDR1 and CDR2 are KGHSH and LQKENI. The CDR3 DNA follows: TGTGCCAGCTCACCACGAGCGGGGGGCGGCGGCACAGATACGCAGTATTTT. It yields the protein CASSPRAGGGGTDTQYF. The complete variable domain, with remaining parts taken from reference TRBV18 and TRBJ2-3, reads NAGVMQNPRHLVRRRGQEARLRCSPMKGHSHVYWYRQLPEEGLKFMVYLQKENIIDESGMPKERFSAEFPKEGPSILRIQQVVRGDSAAYFCASSPRAGGGGTDTQYFGPGTRLTVL.

The chain recombines TRBV27 with TRBJ1-2; the D gene is possibly TRBD1 (5 bases). Trimming took 3 bases from V and 8 from J, leaving 10 bases between them. Per germline, CDR1 MNHEY and CDR2 SMNVEV (reference sequence). This CDR3 region has 12 residues. In DNA, the CDR3 is TGTGCCAGCAGTTTCCCGGGGGAAGGCTACACCTTC. As protein: CASSFPGEGYTF.